This T cell receptor (beta chain) was captured by sequencing in a study of cytomegalovirus exposure and HLA in healthy donors. General study results and limits: Earlier analysis looked at TCR beta V segments, and most were productive about 87% or about 30% of the time.

A single count supports this clone. The antigen is undetermined. Trimming took 2 bases from V and 4 from J, leaving 8 bases between them. Germline CDR1 MNHNY, CDR2 SVGAGI (reference sequence). There are 13 residues in the CDR3. The study sampled nominally healthy donors, though unrecorded immune exposures were likely. Amplification used 60 Vbeta primers and 13 Jbeta primers. Measured with immunoSEQ multiplex PCR; TCRdb has only the in-frame clones, and not every one. The sample consists of fewer than 70,000 clones, about 80% of them appearing once. Sequencing was performed on PBMCs. This chain links TRBV6-6 with TRBJ1-1; a weak D match, TRBD1 (6 bases). The TCR originated in a woman aged 40 to 50 in good health and CMV-seronegative. The CDR3 loop is CASSYQGSTEAFF. The CDR3 nucleotides read TGTGCCAGCAGTTACCAGGGGAGCACTGAAGCTTTCTTT.